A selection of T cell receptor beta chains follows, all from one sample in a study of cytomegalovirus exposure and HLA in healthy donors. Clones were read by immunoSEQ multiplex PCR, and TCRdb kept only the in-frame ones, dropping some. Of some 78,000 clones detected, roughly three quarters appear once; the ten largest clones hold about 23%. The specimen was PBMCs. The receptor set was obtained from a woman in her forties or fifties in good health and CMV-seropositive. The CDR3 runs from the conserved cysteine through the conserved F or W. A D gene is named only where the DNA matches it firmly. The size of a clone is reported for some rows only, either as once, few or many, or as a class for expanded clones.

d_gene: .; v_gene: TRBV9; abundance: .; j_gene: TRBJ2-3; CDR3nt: TGTGCCAGCACTTTACGTGAGGAAAGCACAGATACGCAGTATTTT; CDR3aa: CASTLREESTDTQYF
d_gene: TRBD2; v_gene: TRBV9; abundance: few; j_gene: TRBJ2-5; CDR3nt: TGTGCCAGCAGCGAGAACCCCGGGACTAGCTCACCAGAGACCCAGTACTTC; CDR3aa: CASSENPGTSSPETQYF
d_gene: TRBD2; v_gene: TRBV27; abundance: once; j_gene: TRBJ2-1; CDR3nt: TGTGCCAGCAGTTCGGTAGCGGGATCGACCTACAATGAGCAGTTCTTC; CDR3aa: CASSSVAGSTYNEQFF
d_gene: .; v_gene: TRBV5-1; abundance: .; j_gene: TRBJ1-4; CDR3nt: TGCGCCAGCAGCCCTGGGGCTGATTCAACTAATGAAAAACTGTTTTTT; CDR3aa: CASSPGADSTNEKLFF
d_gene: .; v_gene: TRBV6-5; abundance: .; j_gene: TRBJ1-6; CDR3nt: TGTGCCAGCTTTTCGTGGGGGGAAGGTAGCCTCCACTTT; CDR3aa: CASFSWGEGSLHF
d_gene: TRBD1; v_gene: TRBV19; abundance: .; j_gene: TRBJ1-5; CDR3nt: TGTGCCAGTAGTACCCAGGGGGCTAGCAATCAGCCCCAGCATTTT; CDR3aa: CASSTQGASNQPQHF
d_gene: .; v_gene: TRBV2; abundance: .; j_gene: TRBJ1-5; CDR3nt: TGTGCCAGCAGTGTTACAGGGACAAATCAGCCCCAGCATTTT; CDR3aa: CASSVTGTNQPQHF
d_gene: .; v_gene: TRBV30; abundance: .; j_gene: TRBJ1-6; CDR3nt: TGTGCCTGGGAATTTCGGGGGGCTGGGGATTCACCCCTCCACTTT; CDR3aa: CAWEFRGAGDSPLHF
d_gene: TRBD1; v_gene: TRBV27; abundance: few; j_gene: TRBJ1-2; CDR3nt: TGTGCCAGCAGTCACGGGACAGGGAACTATGGCTACACCTTC; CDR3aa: CASSHGTGNYGYTF
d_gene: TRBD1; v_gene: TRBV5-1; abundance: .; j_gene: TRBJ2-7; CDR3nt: TGCGCCAGCAGCTTGGTCGGGACAGAGTACGAGCAGTACTTC; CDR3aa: CASSLVGTEYEQYF
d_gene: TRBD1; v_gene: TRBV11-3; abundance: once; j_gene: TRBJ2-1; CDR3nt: TGTGCCAGCAGCTTAAGCCCCCTTGGACAGGGAATGGGGAATGAGCAGTTCTTC; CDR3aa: CASSLSPLGQGMGNEQFF
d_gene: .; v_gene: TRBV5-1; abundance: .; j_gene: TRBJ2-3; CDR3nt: TGCGCCAGCAGCTTGGACGTTACTAGCACAGATACGCAGTATTTT; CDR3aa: CASSLDVTSTDTQYF